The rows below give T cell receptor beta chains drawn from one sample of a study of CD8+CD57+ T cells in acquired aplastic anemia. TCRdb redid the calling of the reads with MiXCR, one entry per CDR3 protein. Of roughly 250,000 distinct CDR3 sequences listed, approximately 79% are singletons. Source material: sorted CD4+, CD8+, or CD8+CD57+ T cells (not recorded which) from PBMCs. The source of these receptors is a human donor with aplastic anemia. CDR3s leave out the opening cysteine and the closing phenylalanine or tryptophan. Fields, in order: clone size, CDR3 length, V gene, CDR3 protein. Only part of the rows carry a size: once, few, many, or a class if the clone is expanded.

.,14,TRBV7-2,ASSLAGGGGSHEQF
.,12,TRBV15,ATSGGSVPETQY
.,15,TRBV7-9,ASSQDVGGGVHETQY
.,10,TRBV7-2,ASGAGSRTPL
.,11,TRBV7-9,ASRDGGRDRKY
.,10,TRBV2,ASSLGSDTEY
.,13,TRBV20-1,SASGWGAKNTEAF
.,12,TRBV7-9,ACRVAGGHDTQY
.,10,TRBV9,ASSAASATHY
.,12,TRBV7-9,ASSLAGGPSAAY
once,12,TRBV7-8,ASSCPGVADKQY
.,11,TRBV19,ASSIDRGGEEH
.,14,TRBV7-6,ASSLSSGTNFNEQF
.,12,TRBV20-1,ASSLNSARDTQY
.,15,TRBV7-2,ASSLAGDPLVKNEAF
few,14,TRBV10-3,AISESGTGVDTEAF
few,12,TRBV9,ASSLGGQSTTTH
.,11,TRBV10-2,ASSDPGRTEAF
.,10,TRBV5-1,ASSLEGDIMY
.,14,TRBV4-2,ASSPDPAVGTYEQY
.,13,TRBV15,ASSRKGGSTDTQY
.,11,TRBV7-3,ASRAGQGETQC
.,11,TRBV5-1,ASSFQPDRTQH
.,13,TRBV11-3,ASSVDRPGTDTQY
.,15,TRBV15,ATSREVGGGPYNEQF
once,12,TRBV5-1,ASSDGHPNTEAF
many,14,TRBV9,ASSAEGDPGGAGYT
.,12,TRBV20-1,SARGIGEVYEAF
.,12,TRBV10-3,ASSATSGSNEQF
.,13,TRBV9,ASSVDRPGTPYFF
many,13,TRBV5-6,ASSLTGTSSNEQF
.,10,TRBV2,DSSWWGNEQF
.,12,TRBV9,ASSQPKNPRLTY
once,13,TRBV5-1,ASSFTTGADYGYT
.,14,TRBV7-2,ASSSRGTWGNTQQF
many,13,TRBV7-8,ASSLGVEGFGELF
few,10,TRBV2,ASGGAGTNQY
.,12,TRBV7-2,ASSLGGGPDAHY
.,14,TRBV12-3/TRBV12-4,ASSLARVGYAFGYT
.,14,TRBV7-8,ATSVFPDGETGDLF
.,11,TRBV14,ASSHGATDTQY
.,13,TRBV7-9,ASSLARAPDTEDF
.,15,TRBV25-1,ASSGPGQGARGPGYT
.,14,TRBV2,ASREGGGNGQDVEF
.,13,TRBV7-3,ACSPEDGWGDTQY
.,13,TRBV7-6,ASSLEGARTDTDF
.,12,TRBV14,AYEVAAYLGTGY
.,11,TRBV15,ATSRDRPGGQY